The T cell receptor beta chain under discussion was sequenced for a study of CD8 T cells in Susac syndrome. About this clonotype itself: Its antigen is unknown.

Broader study findings: As the study acknowledged, the number of individuals who were part of its TCR sequencing and HLA analysis was relatively small.

Germline CDR1 SGHTA, CDR2 FQGNSA. Trimming shortened V by 2 bases and J by 0 bases, and 13 bases separated the two germline ends. The CDR3 length is 16 residues. Blood CD8+ and CD4+ T cells underwent high-throughput TCR beta sequencing. Negative isolation was used for CD8+ and CD4+ T cells and FACS enrichment for TEMRA cells. Random hexamers were used to reverse transcribe an amount of roughly 0.45 to 1 ug RNA. A multiplex approach, immunoSEQ multiplex PCR, amplified TCR beta CDR3 across 54 Vbeta and 13 Jbeta. TCRdb re-derived calls from the immunoSEQ multiplex PCR reads in MiXCR, one entry per CDR3 protein. The sample has some 100,000 distinct CDR3 sequences, less than 95% seen once.

The receptor was isolated from a human donor in good health. The gene calls are TRBV7-2 and TRBJ1-2, with no clear D. Sequencing was carried out using CD8+ T cells from PBMCs. The CDR3 coding sequence is TGTGCCAGCAGCTTAACGGCCGGCTCCGCTAACTATGGCTACACCTTC. Its protein product is CASSLTAGSANYGYTF.